Listed below are T cell receptor beta chains from one sample, sequenced in a study of a mutant IDH1 vaccine in newly diagnosed glioma. The repertoire was sequenced with immunoSEQ multiplex PCR; TCRdb's copy has only in-frame clones and lacks some. The sample records about 34,000 clones, 80% being singletons. This specimen consisted of peripheral blood mononuclear cells (PBMCs), obtained from a glioma patient treated with radiotherapy, temozolomide or both. All receptors come from a man aged 45-60 years with glioma. Some clones in this sample may be carry-over from other donors' samples. Both conserved end residues are part of each CDR3. The D gene is left open where the match is weak. Clone size is given for some rows only: seen once, a few or many times, or a class if the clone is expanded.

d_call: .
clone_size: .
v_call: TRBV19
j_call: TRBJ1-5
cdr3_aa: CASSTRQRSNQPQHF
cdr3_nt: TGTGCCAGTAGTACCCGACAGCGCAGCAATCAGCCCCAGCATTTT

d_call: .
clone_size: .
v_call: TRBV5-1
j_call: TRBJ2-2
cdr3_aa: CASSRRGTGELFF
cdr3_nt: TGCGCCAGCAGCAGGAGAGGTACCGGGGAGCTGTTTTTT

d_call: .
clone_size: .
v_call: TRBV5-6
j_call: TRBJ1-3
cdr3_aa: CASGLRGASSGNTIYF
cdr3_nt: TGTGCCAGCGGGCTAAGGGGGGCATCATCTGGAAACACCATATATTTT

d_call: .
clone_size: few
v_call: TRBV7-8
j_call: TRBJ1-1
cdr3_aa: CASSKGDMNTEAFF
cdr3_nt: TGTGCCAGCAGCAAAGGAGATATGAACACTGAAGCTTTCTTT

d_call: .
clone_size: .
v_call: TRBV10-3
j_call: TRBJ2-3
cdr3_aa: CAIRRGVDTDTQYF
cdr3_nt: TGTGCCATCAGGCGGGGTGTAGACACAGATACGCAGTATTTT

d_call: .
clone_size: .
v_call: TRBV7-2
j_call: TRBJ1-3
cdr3_aa: CASSPDTTGNTIYF
cdr3_nt: TGTGCCAGCAGCCCTGACACAACTGGAAACACCATATATTTT

d_call: .
clone_size: .
v_call: TRBV6-5
j_call: TRBJ2-5
cdr3_aa: CATHSSRGETQYF
cdr3_nt: TGTGCCACCCACAGTTCTAGGGGAGAGACCCAGTACTTC

d_call: .
clone_size: .
v_call: TRBV5-6
j_call: TRBJ2-6
cdr3_aa: CASSLVGESGANVLTF
cdr3_nt: TGTGCCAGCAGCTTGGTTGGGGAGTCTGGGGCCAACGTCCTGACTTTC

d_call: TRBD2
clone_size: .
v_call: TRBV6-5
j_call: TRBJ2-1
cdr3_aa: CASSYSYASGNEQFF
cdr3_nt: TGTGCCAGCAGTTACTCCTACGCTAGCGGGAATGAGCAGTTCTTC

d_call: .
clone_size: .
v_call: TRBV2
j_call: TRBJ2-2
cdr3_aa: CASSPTINTGELFF
cdr3_nt: TGTGCCAGCAGTCCTACGATAAACACCGGGGAGCTGTTTTTT

d_call: .
clone_size: .
v_call: TRBV5-1
j_call: TRBJ1-5
cdr3_aa: CASSLSGDRYQPQHF
cdr3_nt: TGCGCCAGCAGCTTGTCAGGGGATAGGTATCAGCCCCAGCATTTT

d_call: .
clone_size: .
v_call: TRBV4-3
j_call: TRBJ1-1
cdr3_aa: CASSQDLGRGHEAFF
cdr3_nt: TGCGCCAGCAGCCAAGATCTGGGAAGGGGCCATGAAGCTTTCTTT

d_call: .
clone_size: once
v_call: TRBV5-6
j_call: TRBJ2-7
cdr3_aa: CASSSTSSYEQYF
cdr3_nt: TGTGCCAGCAGCTCTACTAGTAGCTACGAGCAGTACTTC

d_call: TRBD1
clone_size: .
v_call: TRBV5-6
j_call: TRBJ1-5
cdr3_aa: CASSLSGGDQPQHF
cdr3_nt: TGTGCCAGCAGCTTGTCAGGGGGCGATCAGCCCCAGCATTTT

d_call: .
clone_size: .
v_call: TRBV7-9
j_call: TRBJ2-3
cdr3_aa: CASSLGAGRGTDTQYF
cdr3_nt: TGTGCCAGCAGCTTAGGGGCAGGTAGGGGCACAGATACGCAGTATTTT

d_call: TRBD2
clone_size: .
v_call: TRBV5-6
j_call: TRBJ2-5
cdr3_aa: CASSPQLWREGLVAQYF
cdr3_nt: TGTGCCAGCAGTCCCCAGCTGTGGCGGGAGGGCCTCGTGGCCCAGTACTTC

d_call: TRBD1
clone_size: once
v_call: TRBV6-5
j_call: TRBJ1-1
cdr3_aa: CASRQQGATEAFF
cdr3_nt: TGTGCCAGCAGACAACAGGGGGCCACTGAAGCTTTCTTT

d_call: .
clone_size: .
v_call: TRBV27
j_call: TRBJ1-6
cdr3_aa: CASSLAGHSRSPLHF
cdr3_nt: TGTGCCAGCAGTTTAGCAGGCCACTCCCGTTCACCCCTCCACTTT

d_call: .
clone_size: .
v_call: TRBV7-9
j_call: TRBJ2-1
cdr3_aa: CASSTMLGTSYNEQFF
cdr3_nt: TGTGCCAGCAGCACAATGTTAGGGACCTCCTACAATGAGCAGTTCTTC

d_call: TRBD1
clone_size: .
v_call: TRBV5-1
j_call: TRBJ2-5
cdr3_aa: CASSPLETGGVETQYF
cdr3_nt: TGCGCCAGCAGCCCCTTAGAGACAGGGGGCGTAGAGACCCAGTACTTC

d_call: TRBD1
clone_size: .
v_call: TRBV2
j_call: TRBJ1-2
cdr3_aa: CASGQGAGGYTF
cdr3_nt: TGTGCCAGCGGACAGGGGGCTGGTGGCTACACCTTC

d_call: TRBD1
clone_size: .
v_call: TRBV2
j_call: TRBJ1-1
cdr3_aa: CASRAGGYMNTEAFF
cdr3_nt: TGTGCCAGCAGGGCAGGGGGCTACATGAACACTGAAGCTTTCTTT

d_call: .
clone_size: .
v_call: TRBV5-5
j_call: TRBJ2-7
cdr3_aa: CASAQGGYEQYF
cdr3_nt: TGTGCCAGCGCCCAGGGAGGCTACGAGCAGTACTTC

d_call: .
clone_size: .
v_call: TRBV6-1
j_call: TRBJ1-1
cdr3_aa: CASSESRRGSTEAFF
cdr3_nt: TGTGCCAGCAGTGAAAGCCGACGAGGGTCCACTGAAGCTTTCTTT

d_call: .
clone_size: .
v_call: TRBV10-3
j_call: TRBJ1-3
cdr3_aa: CALRTELSGNTIYF
cdr3_nt: TGTGCCTTACGGACGGAACTCTCTGGAAACACCATATATTTT

d_call: .
clone_size: .
v_call: TRBV19
j_call: TRBJ1-4
cdr3_aa: CASQATTNEKLFF
cdr3_nt: TGTGCCAGTCAAGCTACAACTAATGAAAAACTGTTTTTT

d_call: TRBD1
clone_size: .
v_call: TRBV7-2
j_call: TRBJ2-7
cdr3_aa: CASSLVGQAYEQYF
cdr3_nt: TGTGCCAGCAGCTTAGTGGGACAGGCCTACGAGCAGTACTTC

d_call: .
clone_size: once
v_call: TRBV9
j_call: TRBJ2-7
cdr3_aa: CASSQTRQGGEQYF
cdr3_nt: TGTGCCAGCAGCCAAACCCGGCAGGGTGGCGAGCAGTACTTC

d_call: .
clone_size: few
v_call: TRBV4-1
j_call: TRBJ1-2
cdr3_aa: CASSQGSSGIGGYTF
cdr3_nt: TGCGCCAGCAGCCAAGGATCCTCAGGGATTGGCGGCTACACCTTC

d_call: .
clone_size: .
v_call: TRBV15
j_call: TRBJ1-1
cdr3_aa: CATSGQGGTEAFF
cdr3_nt: TGTGCCACCAGCGGACAAGGAGGGACTGAAGCTTTCTTT

d_call: TRBD2
clone_size: .
v_call: TRBV27
j_call: TRBJ2-7
cdr3_aa: CASSFTPGTSGVYEQYF
cdr3_nt: TGTGCCAGCAGTTTTACCCCCGGGACTAGCGGAGTCTACGAGCAGTACTTC

d_call: TRBD2
clone_size: .
v_call: TRBV30
j_call: TRBJ2-1
cdr3_aa: CAWSPASGGDNEQFF
cdr3_nt: TGTGCCTGGAGTCCCGCCAGCGGGGGGGACAATGAGCAGTTCTTC

d_call: .
clone_size: .
v_call: TRBV5-1
j_call: TRBJ1-1
cdr3_aa: CASSLWGENTEAFF
cdr3_nt: TGCGCCAGCAGCTTGTGGGGGGAGAACACTGAAGCTTTCTTT

d_call: TRBD1
clone_size: .
v_call: TRBV5-1
j_call: TRBJ2-2
cdr3_aa: CASQGDSTGELFF
cdr3_nt: TGCGCCAGCCAGGGGGACAGCACCGGGGAGCTGTTTTTT

d_call: .
clone_size: .
v_call: TRBV5-1
j_call: TRBJ1-4
cdr3_aa: CASSLARATNEKLFF
cdr3_nt: TGCGCCAGCAGCTTGGCCAGGGCAACTAATGAAAAACTGTTTTTT

d_call: .
clone_size: .
v_call: TRBV4-1
j_call: TRBJ1-5
cdr3_aa: CASSQDRGRSINQPQHF
cdr3_nt: TGCGCCAGCAGCCAAGATCGCGGCAGGTCGATCAATCAGCCCCAGCATTTT

d_call: TRBD2
clone_size: once
v_call: TRBV6-6
j_call: TRBJ2-7
cdr3_aa: CASSDGLAGYEQYF
cdr3_nt: TGTGCCAGCAGTGACGGACTAGCCGGGTACGAGCAGTACTTC

d_call: .
clone_size: .
v_call: TRBV19
j_call: TRBJ2-2
cdr3_aa: CASTRFAGELFF
cdr3_nt: TGTGCCTCAACCCGGTTCGCCGGGGAGCTGTTTTTT

d_call: TRBD1
clone_size: .
v_call: TRBV7-9
j_call: TRBJ2-4
cdr3_aa: CASSLDWDRDIQYF
cdr3_nt: TGTGCCAGCAGCTTAGACTGGGACAGGGACATTCAGTACTTC

d_call: .
clone_size: .
v_call: TRBV21-1
j_call: TRBJ1-5
cdr3_aa: CASSGPAGNSNQPQHF
cdr3_nt: TGTGCCAGCAGCGGGCCCGCCGGGAATAGCAATCAGCCCCAGCATTTT

d_call: TRBD1
clone_size: .
v_call: TRBV29-1
j_call: TRBJ2-7
cdr3_aa: CSGLQGDYEQYF
cdr3_nt: TGCAGCGGTCTACAGGGGGACTACGAGCAGTACTTC

d_call: .
clone_size: .
v_call: TRBV7-9
j_call: TRBJ2-5
cdr3_aa: CASSLLGQETQYF
cdr3_nt: TGTGCCAGCAGCTTACTCGGCCAAGAGACCCAGTACTTC

d_call: .
clone_size: .
v_call: TRBV2
j_call: TRBJ1-2
cdr3_aa: CASSEARFEGYTF
cdr3_nt: TGTGCCAGCAGTGAAGCGCGGTTCGAGGGCTACACCTTC

d_call: .
clone_size: .
v_call: TRBV18
j_call: TRBJ2-2
cdr3_aa: CASPGGTGELFF
cdr3_nt: TGTGCCAGCCCAGGTGGCACCGGGGAGCTGTTTTTT

d_call: TRBD1
clone_size: few
v_call: TRBV28
j_call: TRBJ1-1
cdr3_aa: CASSLRQGQIAEAFF
cdr3_nt: TGTGCCAGCAGTTTAAGACAGGGTCAGATCGCTGAAGCTTTCTTT